The TCR beta chain under discussion was sequenced for a study of sequential checkpoint blockade in melanoma. The wider study: Both treatment sequences were followed by maintenance nivolumab.

Treatment defined: randomized to nivolumab then ipilimumab (arm A) or the reverse (arm B). Some clones are missing from TCRdb's copy, which holds only in-frame ones; the method was immunoSEQ multiplex PCR. Altogether fewer than 35,000 clones are present, less than 90% being singletons, with the ten largest covering about a fifth. Germline-derived CDR1 and CDR2 are SEHNR and FQNEAQ (reference sequence). CDR3 size: 15 residues. The V gene lost 1 base and the J gene lost 2 bases, with 10 bases spanning the gap. The sequence derives from a human donor with melanoma. Sample: CD8+ T cells sorted from blood (inferred from file names), taken from a patient given nivolumab and ipilimumab in sequence. The genes are TRBV7-9 and TRBJ2-3; D gene ambiguous. CDR3 in DNA: TGTGCCAGCAGCTTAGAAGGCGGCCCCACAGATACGCAGTATTTT. It translates to CASSLEGGPTDTQYF. Drawing the rest from reference TRBV7-9 and TRBJ2-3, the complete variable domain is DTGVSQNPRHKITKRGQNVTFRCDPISEHNRLYWYRQTLGQGPEFLTYFQNEAQLEKSRLLSDRFSAERPKGSFSTLEIQRTEQGDSAMYLCASSLEGGPTDTQYFGPGTRLTVL.